These 27 T cell receptor beta chains came from one sample sequenced in a study of vaccination effects on CD4 cells after COVID-19. Repertoires were generated with immunoSEQ multiplex PCR, while TCRdb's copy carries only in-frame clones and drops some. Here the sample spans tens of thousands of clones, approximately 61% being singletons. At the end of roughly 9 days of culture, CD4+ T cells were isolated. No cognate antigen is known for these TCRs. The source was CD4+ T cells from PBMCs cultured without peptide, collected before COVID-19 vaccination. The receptors were sampled from a human donor who received a COVID-19 vaccine.

This clone was counted a few times. The V and J genes are TRBV19 and TRBJ1-2, with 7 bases aligning to TRBD1. CDR3 length: 14 amino acids. The trim removed 7 bases at V and 5 bases at J, leaving 10 bases unmatched. The germline CDR1 and CDR2 sequences are LNHDA and SQIVND (reference sequence). The CDR3 DNA reads as TGTGCCAGTAAAAGAACAGGGGCGGTTTATGGCTACACCTTC. This translates into CASKRTGAVYGYTF.

This sequence joins TRBV29-1 and TRBJ1-2; 8 bases map to TRBD1. The CDR3 has 11 amino acids. V shed 7 bases and J 4 bases; nucleotides not matched to a gene: 2. In germline, CDR1 is SQVTM, CDR2 ANQGSEA. CDR3 residues: CSATGGYGYTF. DNA of the CDR3: TGCAGCGCAACAGGGGGCTATGGCTACACCTTC.

This clone was detected a few times. The chain joins TRBV11-2 to TRBJ2-7; unclear D gene. This CDR3 has 14 residues. The V end lost 5 bases, the J end lost 1 base, and 12 bases lay between the germline ends. Germline loops: CDR1 SGHAT, CDR2 FQNNGV. Here the CDR3 reads CASSLPPESYEQYF. Written as DNA, the CDR3 is TGTGCCAGCAGCCTCCCCCCCGAGTCCTACGAGCAGTACTTC.

The chain combines TRBV5-4 with TRBJ2-5; D might be TRBD1 (5 bases). CDR3 size: 13 residues. The ends were cut back, 4 bases at V and 5 bases at J, with 12 bases in the middle. Germline CDR1 SGHNT, CDR2 YYREEE (reference sequence). The CDR3 spells CASSIGVWETQYF. The CDR3 coding sequence is TGTGCCAGCAGCATAGGGGTGTGGGAGACCCAGTACTTC.

This rearrangement joins TRBV29-1 to TRBJ1-3, with 8 bases fitting TRBD1. Germline loops: CDR1 SQVTM, CDR2 ANQGSEA. This CDR3 is 13 amino acids long. J lost 6 bases, V lost 2 bases, and 3 bases had no gene match. CDR3: CSVEHRGENTIYF. The CDR3 bases are TGCAGCGTTGAACACAGGGGGGAAAACACCATATATTTT. The entire variable domain, with the rest obtained from reference TRBV29-1 and TRBJ1-3, is as follows: SAVISQKPSRDICQRGTSLTIQCQVDSQVTMMFWYRQQPGQSLTLIATANQGSEATYESGFVIDKFPISRPNLTFSTLTVSNMSPEDSSIYLCSVEHRGENTIYFGEGSWLTVV.

The chain recombines TRBV5-8 with TRBJ1-5; 7 nucleotides line up with TRBD1. Trimming removed 5 bases from V and 4 bases from J; junction bases left unmatched: 9. Per germline, CDR1 SGHTS and CDR2 YDEGEE. The CDR3 extends over 15 amino acids. The CDR3 DNA reads TGTGCCAGCAGTCTGGACAGGCCTGGAAATCAGCCCCAGCATTTT. Residues: CASSLDRPGNQPQHF.

This chain connects TRBV19 to TRBJ1-5, with D possibly TRBD1 on 6 matching bases. The germline V gene encodes CDR1 LNHDA and CDR2 SQIVND (reference sequence). Trimming stripped 4 bases from V and 2 bases from J, with 30 bases between. CDR3 length equals 21 residues. CDR3 amino acids: CASSRFRVGQVKKKGNQPQHF. In DNA, the CDR3 is TGTGCCAGTAGTAGGTTTCGGGTGGGACAAGTGAAAAAGAAGGGCAATCAGCCCCAGCATTTT.

The CDR3 DNA follows: TGCGCCAGCAGCCGGACGGACAGCCGGAGCTCCTATAATTCACCCCTCCACTTT. Translated, it gives CASSRTDSRSSYNSPLHF. The V gene is TRBV4-3, the J gene TRBJ1-6; D possibly corresponds to TRBD1 (6 bases). There are 18 residues in the CDR3. Germline lookup yields CDR1 LGHNA and CDR2 YSLEER. V lost 4 bases, J lost 0 bases, and 16 bases lay in between.

This chain links TRBV14 with TRBJ2-3; 9 bases fit TRBD1. Per the germline V gene, CDR1 is SGHDN and CDR2 is FVKESK. The CDR3 length is 18 residues. V shed 5 bases, J shed 1 base, and the junction held 13 bases outside the gene matches. CDR3 bases: TGTGCCAGCAGCGCGGGACAGGGTTCGTTCCGGGGCACAGATACGCAGTATTTT. This translates into CASSAGQGSFRGTDTQYF.

This clone was found a few times. The chain joins TRBV9 to TRBJ2-1; 9 bases line up with TRBD2. CDR1 and CDR2 (germline): SGDLS, YYNGEE. The CDR3 spans 16 residues. V dropped 3 bases and J dropped 1; count of bases not matched to a gene: 5. The CDR3 here is CASSAFSGRSYNEQFF. The CDR3 nucleotides are TGTGCCAGCAGCGCCTTCAGCGGGAGGTCCTACAATGAGCAGTTCTTC.

J is TRBJ2-7 and V is TRBV11-2; TRBD1 matches 9 bases. Germline lookup yields CDR1 SGHAT and CDR2 FQNNGV. The CDR3 is made up of 17 amino acids. The ends lost 0 bases at V and 1 base at J; junction bases unmatched: 7. CDR3 bases: TGTGCCAGCAGCTTAGAGGGGACAGGGTCGATTTCCTACGAGCAGTACTTC. Amino acid sequence: CASSLEGTGSISYEQYF.

The CDR3 loop reads CASSLPGLEVDTQYF. CDR3 nucleotides: TGTGCCAGCAGCTTGCCCGGTCTAGAGGTAGATACGCAGTATTTT. This chain joins TRBV5-6 and TRBJ2-3; D is unresolved. The CDR3 runs to 15 residues. Germline V gene sequence: CDR1 SGHDT, CDR2 YYEEEE. V lost 1 base and J 5 bases, leaving 14 bases between the germline ends.

This clone was counted a single time. This chain links TRBV5-1 with TRBJ1-2; TRBD1 agrees at 8 bases. Germline values: CDR1 SGHRS, CDR2 YFSETQ. Losses at the gene ends were 8 bases for V and 8 bases for J; bases not matched to a gene: 8. The CDR3 covers 12 residues. The CDR3, as DNA: TGCGCCAGGGGAGACAGGGGTACCGGCTACACCTTC. It codes for CARGDRGTGYTF.

The V call is TRBV19, the J call TRBJ2-2; possible D gene TRBD1, 5 bases. Looked up from germline, CDR1 is LNHDA and CDR2 is SQIVND (reference sequence). The V end lost 3 bases, the J end lost 6 bases, and 14 bases lay between the germline ends. The CDR3 totals 15 residues. As DNA, the CDR3 is TGTGCCAGTAGTATTAGTCAGGGTAGACCCGGGGAGCTGTTTTTT. Translated: CASSISQGRPGELFF.

The V gene is TRBV24-1, the J gene TRBJ2-6; D call uncertain. The germline V gene encodes CDR1 KGHDR and CDR2 SFDVKD. The V end was cut by 6 bases, the J end by 4 bases, with 15 bases between. This CDR3 contains 16 residues. The CDR3 DNA sequence: TGTGCCACCAGTCGGCGGTCCGGGCTCGGGGCCAACGTCCTGACTTTC. Translation gives CATSRRSGLGANVLTF.

The rearrangement links TRBV6-1 to TRBJ2-5; D may be TRBD2 (6 bases). Germline lookup yields CDR1 MNHNS and CDR2 SASEGT. V dropped 3 bases and J dropped 5 bases, with 13 bases sitting between them. The CDR3 runs 14 residues. The CDR3 sequence is CASSDGGRRETQYF. The CDR3 DNA is TGTGCCAGCAGTGACGGGGGAAGGCGGGAGACCCAGTACTTC.

The chain links TRBV5-6 to TRBJ2-5; D may correspond to TRBD1 or TRBD2 (5 bases each). The length of the CDR3 is 15 residues. CDR1 is SGHDT and CDR2 is YYEEEE in the germline V gene. V lost 0 bases and J 1 base, leaving 10 bases between the germline ends. CDR3 in DNA: TGTGCCAGCAGCTTGGTCGGGACCGCCCAAGAGACCCAGTACTTC. Translation: CASSLVGTAQETQYF.

This clone was counted a single time. The rearrangement links TRBV5-1 to TRBJ1-4, with 7 nucleotides matching TRBD1. V was pared by 5 bases and J by 3 bases, with 7 bases of the junction left unmatched. Looked up from germline, CDR1 is SGHRS and CDR2 is YFSETQ. The CDR3 has 15 residues. CDR3: CASRRDRAANEKLFF. The CDR3 DNA reads TGCGCCAGCAGACGTGACAGGGCGGCTAATGAAAAACTGTTTTTT.

The chain joins TRBV27 to TRBJ1-2, with 7 nucleotides matching TRBD1. Trimming cost V 2 bases and J 5 bases; bases outside gene matches: 5. Germline V lookup: CDR1 MNHEY, CDR2 SMNVEV (reference sequence). This CDR3 spans 14 amino acids. CDR3 in amino acids: CASSLIPGGYGYTF. In nucleotides, the CDR3 is TGTGCCAGCAGTTTAATCCCAGGGGGGTATGGCTACACCTTC.

This rearrangement joins TRBV28 to TRBJ2-3, with D uncertain. Germline V gene data show CDR1 as MDHEN and CDR2 as SYDVKM. The CDR3 totals 12 residues. Deletions cut 5 bases from V and 5 bases from J, with 8 bases between. CDR3 residues: CASSRIEDTQYF. CDR3 sequence (DNA): TGTGCCAGCAGTCGAATAGAAGATACGCAGTATTTT.

This chain uses TRBV2 with TRBJ1-5; 7 nucleotides agree with TRBD1. The CDR3 is made up of 15 amino acids. V lost 6 bases and J lost 7; bases outside the gene matches: 12. Per the germline V gene, CDR1 is SNHLY and CDR2 is FYNNEI. CDR3 amino acids: CASRKETGRQQPQHF. DNA for the CDR3: TGTGCCAGCAGAAAAGAGACAGGGCGACAACAGCCCCAGCATTTT.

The V gene is TRBV20-1, the J gene TRBJ2-7; D unclear. V was clipped by 3 bases and J by 6 bases, with 9 bases between them. This CDR3 is built from 11 residues. Per germline, CDR1 DFQATT and CDR2 SNEGSKA (reference sequence). The CDR3 DNA is TGCAGTGCTAGTGTAGGTCGCGAGCAGTACTTC. As protein: CSASVGREQYF.

This chain uses TRBV28 with TRBJ1-3; D might be TRBD1 (5 bases). This CDR3 has 13 residues. The V end lost 7 bases, the J end lost 3 bases, and 10 bases lay between the germline ends. Germline CDR1 reads MDHEN; CDR2 reads SYDVKM. The CDR3 loop is CASTAGRGNTIYF. The CDR3, as DNA: TGTGCCAGCACGGCAGGGCGTGGAAACACCATATATTTT.

This clone was counted only a few times. The chain employs TRBV7-2 and TRBJ1-2, with D tentatively TRBD1 (6 bases). This CDR3 is 12 amino acids long. In germline, CDR1 is SGHTA, CDR2 FQGNSA. V lost 4 bases and J lost 5, with 8 bases in between. The CDR3 reads CASSSQGYGYTF. The CDR3, as DNA: TGTGCCAGCAGCTCTCAGGGGTATGGCTACACCTTC.

The table lists this clone with a few counts. The rearrangement joins TRBV30 to TRBJ1-1; D call uncertain. The germline V and J ends were trimmed by 7 bases and 2 bases, with 14 bases remaining between them. CDR3 length: 13 residues. Looked up from germline, CDR1 is GTSNPN and CDR2 is SVGIG (reference sequence). In nucleotides, the CDR3 is TGTGCCTCTAACTGGTGGGTTAACACTGAAGCTTTCTTT. Translation gives CASNWWVNTEAFF.

The chain employs TRBV19 and TRBJ2-1; the match to TRBD2 covers 8 bases. Per germline, CDR1 LNHDA and CDR2 SQIVND (reference sequence). Germline trimming cut 5 bases from V and 9 bases from J; bases unmatched to any gene: 9. The CDR3 consists of 14 residues. CDR3 protein: CASSSPGLGAEQFF. The CDR3, as DNA: TGTGCCAGTAGTTCCCCGGGACTAGGTGCTGAGCAGTTCTTC.

This chain joins TRBV30 and TRBJ1-5; no clear D. V lost 0 bases and J 1 base, leaving 7 bases between the germline ends. The CDR3 has 14 amino acids. Germline V gives CDR1 GTSNPN, CDR2 SVGIG (reference sequence). This chain's CDR3 is CAWSVGGSNQPQHF. The CDR3 DNA is TGTGCCTGGAGTGTTGGCGGGAGCAATCAGCCCCAGCATTTT.